These T cell receptor beta chains were read from a single sample in a study of T cells in Graves' hyperthyroidism and ophthalmopathy. TCRdb reprocessed the multiplex PCR reads via MiXCR and lists one record per CDR3 protein. The data contain fewer than 650,000 distinct CDR3 sequences, 14% of them singletons. Sequenced input: blood. Source of these receptors: a middle-aged woman with Graves' hyperthyroidism. CDR3s include the opening cysteine and the closing phenylalanine or tryptophan. D genes are given only for firm matches. Only some rows state a clone size, as once, few, many or a class for expanded clones.

clone_size: NA; j_call: TRBJ1-2; v_call: TRBV6-1; d_call: TRBD1; cdr3_aa: CASSFLTGPGYGYTF; cdr3_nt: TGTGCCAGCAGTTTCCTGACAGGGCCTGGCTATGGCTACACCTTC
clone_size: many; j_call: TRBJ1-1; v_call: TRBV18; d_call: NA; cdr3_aa: CASSPQGTPNTEAFF; cdr3_nt: TGTGCCAGCTCACCTCAAGGGACACCGAACACTGAAGCTTTCTTT
clone_size: NA; j_call: TRBJ1-6; v_call: TRBV2; d_call: TRBD1; cdr3_aa: CASSEAGQGVNSPLHF; cdr3_nt: TGTGCCAGCAGTGAGGCGGGACAGGGGGTTAATTCACCCCTCCACTTT
clone_size: many; j_call: TRBJ2-7; v_call: TRBV12-3/TRBV12-4; d_call: NA; cdr3_aa: CASSLGQYHEQYF; cdr3_nt: TGTGCCAGCAGTTTAGGACAGTACCACGAGCAGTACTTC
clone_size: NA; j_call: TRBJ2-7; v_call: TRBV7-9; d_call: TRBD2; cdr3_aa: CASTSGTSSYEQYF; cdr3_nt: TGTGCCAGTACTAGCGGGACGAGCTCCTACGAGCAGTACTTC
clone_size: many; j_call: TRBJ2-1; v_call: TRBV9; d_call: TRBD2; cdr3_aa: CASSASGTSLHNEQFF; cdr3_nt: TGTGCCAGCAGCGCAAGCGGGACTAGCCTTCACAATGAGCAGTTCTTC
clone_size: NA; j_call: TRBJ2-1; v_call: TRBV28; d_call: NA; cdr3_aa: CASSFDRTNEQFF; cdr3_nt: TGTGCCAGCAGTTTCGACAGGACAAATGAGCAGTTCTTC
clone_size: many; j_call: TRBJ2-5; v_call: TRBV6-1; d_call: TRBD2; cdr3_aa: CASSSGTSGRYQETQYF; cdr3_nt: TGTGCCAGCAGTTCCGGGACTAGCGGGAGGTACCAAGAGACCCAGTACTTC
clone_size: many; j_call: TRBJ2-7; v_call: TRBV7-2; d_call: NA; cdr3_aa: CASSLQSGLEQYF; cdr3_nt: TGTGCCAGCAGCCTACAGTCAGGGCTCGAGCAGTACTTC
clone_size: many; j_call: TRBJ1-5; v_call: TRBV2; d_call: NA; cdr3_aa: CASRGRENQPQHF; cdr3_nt: TGTGCCAGCAGGGGCAGGGAAAATCAGCCCCAGCATTTT
clone_size: many; j_call: TRBJ2-7; v_call: TRBV3-1; d_call: NA; cdr3_aa: CASSLLGRNYEQYF; cdr3_nt: TGTGCCAGCAGCCTATTGGGTCGTAACTACGAGCAGTACTTC
clone_size: NA; j_call: TRBJ2-1; v_call: TRBV6-2/TRBV6-3; d_call: TRBD2; cdr3_aa: CASSGYSGGYNEQFF; cdr3_nt: TGTGCCAGCAGTGGATATAGCGGGGGGTACAATGAGCAGTTCTTC
clone_size: many; j_call: TRBJ2-1; v_call: TRBV7-9; d_call: TRBD1; cdr3_aa: CASSFPGGNEQFF; cdr3_nt: TGTGCCAGCAGCTTTCCAGGGGGCAATGAGCAGTTCTTC
clone_size: many; j_call: TRBJ2-2; v_call: TRBV2; d_call: TRBD1; cdr3_aa: CASSADRGNTGELFF; cdr3_nt: TGTGCCAGCAGCGCGGACAGGGGGAACACCGGGGAGCTGTTTTTT
clone_size: many; j_call: TRBJ1-1; v_call: TRBV3-1; d_call: NA; cdr3_aa: CASSQEKGVTEAFF; cdr3_nt: TGTGCCAGCAGCCAAGAGAAAGGCGTCACTGAAGCTTTCTTT
clone_size: NA; j_call: TRBJ2-2; v_call: TRBV5-1; d_call: NA; cdr3_aa: CASSLVLYMGNTGELFF; cdr3_nt: TGCGCCAGCAGCTTGGTTCTTTATATGGGGAACACCGGGGAGCTGTTTTTT
clone_size: many; j_call: TRBJ1-1; v_call: TRBV5-1; d_call: NA; cdr3_aa: CASSTGGTGNTEAFF; cdr3_nt: TGCGCCAGCAGCACGGGGGGGACGGGGAACACTGAAGCTTTCTTT
clone_size: many; j_call: TRBJ1-2; v_call: TRBV5-1; d_call: NA; cdr3_aa: CASSLTTGWGEGYTF; cdr3_nt: TGCGCCAGCAGCTTGACGACGGGATGGGGCGAAGGCTACACCTTC
clone_size: many; j_call: TRBJ2-5; v_call: TRBV28; d_call: NA; cdr3_aa: CASSLSQTRSQETQYF; cdr3_nt: TGTGCCAGCAGTTTAAGTCAGACACGAAGCCAAGAGACCCAGTACTTC
clone_size: many; j_call: TRBJ2-2; v_call: TRBV7-2; d_call: TRBD1; cdr3_aa: CASSTGQGLGLFF; cdr3_nt: TGTGCCAGCAGCACCGGACAGGGTTTAGGGCTGTTTTTT
clone_size: NA; j_call: TRBJ2-6; v_call: TRBV12-3/TRBV12-4; d_call: NA; cdr3_aa: CASSTGEAGANVLTF; cdr3_nt: TGTGCCAGCAGTACCGGGGAGGCTGGGGCCAACGTCCTGACTTTC
clone_size: many; j_call: TRBJ1-1; v_call: TRBV7-2; d_call: TRBD1; cdr3_aa: CASSYDRGSEAFF; cdr3_nt: TGTGCCAGCAGCTATGACAGGGGGTCTGAAGCTTTCTTT
clone_size: many; j_call: TRBJ1-4; v_call: TRBV12-3/TRBV12-4; d_call: TRBD1; cdr3_aa: CASSARQGEREKLFF; cdr3_nt: TGTGCCAGCAGTGCCCGACAGGGGGAGAGGGAAAAACTGTTTTTT
clone_size: few; j_call: TRBJ2-1; v_call: TRBV7-9; d_call: NA; cdr3_aa: CASSPPSSLNEQFF; cdr3_nt: TGTGCCAGCAGCCCACCCAGCTCACTTAATGAGCAGTTCTTC
clone_size: many; j_call: TRBJ1-1; v_call: TRBV18; d_call: NA; cdr3_aa: CASSRDIGNTEAFF; cdr3_nt: TGTGCCAGCTCACGAGACATCGGGAACACTGAAGCTTTCTTT
clone_size: many; j_call: TRBJ2-5; v_call: TRBV27; d_call: TRBD1; cdr3_aa: CASSPRTGVIQETQYF; cdr3_nt: TGTGCCAGCAGCCCGCGGACAGGGGTTATTCAAGAGACCCAGTACTTC
clone_size: many; j_call: TRBJ1-2; v_call: TRBV11-2; d_call: TRBD1; cdr3_aa: CASSTTGTEARGYTF; cdr3_nt: TGTGCCAGCAGCACAACCGGGACAGAGGCTCGAGGCTACACCTTC
clone_size: many; j_call: TRBJ1-1; v_call: TRBV18; d_call: NA; cdr3_aa: CASSPEGNAEAFF; cdr3_nt: TGTGCCAGCTCACCCGAAGGGAACGCTGAAGCTTTCTTT
clone_size: many; j_call: TRBJ2-7; v_call: TRBV28; d_call: NA; cdr3_aa: CASSFTGNYEQYF; cdr3_nt: TGTGCCAGCAGTTTTACCGGAAACTACGAGCAGTACTTC
clone_size: NA; j_call: TRBJ2-1; v_call: TRBV7-3; d_call: TRBD1; cdr3_aa: CASSESTGTGTANEQFF; cdr3_nt: TGTGCCAGCAGCGAATCCACCGGGACAGGGACAGCCAATGAGCAGTTCTTC
clone_size: NA; j_call: TRBJ1-4; v_call: TRBV6-5; d_call: NA; cdr3_aa: CASSYSSPPAIGEKLFF; cdr3_nt: TGTGCCAGCAGTTATTCATCACCTCCGGCTATAGGCGAAAAACTGTTTTTT
clone_size: many; j_call: TRBJ1-4; v_call: TRBV15; d_call: TRBD1; cdr3_aa: CATSTGQGMGNEKLFF; cdr3_nt: TGTGCCACCAGCACCGGACAGGGAATGGGTAATGAAAAACTGTTTTTT
clone_size: NA; j_call: TRBJ2-3; v_call: TRBV20-1; d_call: TRBD2; cdr3_aa: CSGSGGGGTDTQYF; cdr3_nt: TGCAGTGGGAGTGGTGGCGGGGGGACAGATACGCAGTATTTT
clone_size: NA; j_call: TRBJ2-2; v_call: TRBV7-9; d_call: NA; cdr3_aa: CASSFWLGVNKVGELFF; cdr3_nt: TGTGCCAGCAGCTTTTGGCTCGGGGTAAATAAGGTCGGGGAGCTGTTTTTT
clone_size: many; j_call: TRBJ2-5; v_call: TRBV20-1; d_call: NA; cdr3_aa: CSARDLGGQYQETQYF; cdr3_nt: TGCAGTGCTAGAGATTTGGGAGGACAGTACCAAGAGACCCAGTACTTC
clone_size: many; j_call: TRBJ2-3; v_call: TRBV12-3/TRBV12-4; d_call: NA; cdr3_aa: CASSIGSTDTQYF; cdr3_nt: TGTGCCAGCAGTATCGGGAGCACAGATACGCAGTATTTT
clone_size: many; j_call: TRBJ2-7; v_call: TRBV28; d_call: NA; cdr3_aa: CASSLSPWGGAYEQYF; cdr3_nt: TGTGCCAGCAGTTTAAGCCCCTGGGGAGGAGCCTACGAGCAGTACTTC
clone_size: many; j_call: TRBJ2-3; v_call: TRBV24-1; d_call: NA; cdr3_aa: CATSDPLGGVTDTQYF; cdr3_nt: TGTGCCACCAGTGATCCGTTGGGGGGAGTCACAGATACGCAGTATTTT
clone_size: few; j_call: TRBJ1-6; v_call: TRBV12-3/TRBV12-4; d_call: NA; cdr3_aa: CASSLAYGGGSPLHF; cdr3_nt: TGTGCCAGCAGTTTAGCGTACGGCGGGGGATCACCCCTCCACTTT
clone_size: NA; j_call: TRBJ2-3; v_call: TRBV6-2/TRBV6-3; d_call: NA; cdr3_aa: CASKSERARTTDTQYF; cdr3_nt: TGTGCCAGCAAGTCCGAGCGGGCGCGTACCACAGATACGCAGTATTTT
clone_size: many; j_call: TRBJ1-5; v_call: TRBV3-1; d_call: NA; cdr3_aa: CASSQAGTNQPQHF; cdr3_nt: TGTGCCAGCAGCCAAGCGGGAACAAATCAGCCCCAGCATTTT
clone_size: NA; j_call: TRBJ2-3; v_call: TRBV19; d_call: NA; cdr3_aa: CASSIVSGTSDTQYF; cdr3_nt: TGTGCCAGTAGTATAGTGTCCGGGACCAGTGATACGCAGTATTTT
clone_size: few; j_call: TRBJ2-7; v_call: TRBV4-1; d_call: TRBD2; cdr3_aa: CASSQATSGSSYEQYF; cdr3_nt: TGCGCCAGCAGCCAGGCGACTAGCGGAAGCTCCTACGAGCAGTACTTC
clone_size: few; j_call: TRBJ1-1; v_call: TRBV9; d_call: NA; cdr3_aa: CASSAAPHTEAFF; cdr3_nt: TGTGCCAGCAGCGCTGCTCCGCACACTGAAGCTTTCTTT
clone_size: NA; j_call: TRBJ1-2; v_call: TRBV6-5; d_call: NA; cdr3_aa: CASSYSDGMDGYTF; cdr3_nt: TGTGCCAGCAGTTACTCGGATGGTATGGACGGCTACACCTTC
clone_size: many; j_call: TRBJ2-7; v_call: TRBV7-2; d_call: NA; cdr3_aa: CASSLEAGSFYEQYF; cdr3_nt: TGTGCCAGCAGCTTAGAGGCAGGATCCTTCTACGAGCAGTACTTC
clone_size: NA; j_call: TRBJ1-3; v_call: TRBV25-1; d_call: NA; cdr3_aa: CASSDAGSSGNTIYF; cdr3_nt: TGTGCCAGCAGTGATGCAGGGAGCTCTGGAAACACCATATATTTT
clone_size: many; j_call: TRBJ2-1; v_call: TRBV20-1; d_call: TRBD2; cdr3_aa: CSASPSGRNYEQFF; cdr3_nt: TGCAGTGCTAGCCCTAGCGGGAGGAATTATGAGCAGTTCTTC
clone_size: many; j_call: TRBJ1-4; v_call: TRBV6-1; d_call: TRBD1; cdr3_aa: CASSSGTGVFATNEKLFF; cdr3_nt: TGTGCCAGCAGTTCCGGGACAGGAGTCTTCGCAACTAATGAAAAACTGTTTTTT
clone_size: many; j_call: TRBJ2-1; v_call: TRBV6-1; d_call: TRBD2; cdr3_aa: CAVKGTSAHNEQFF; cdr3_nt: TGTGCCGTAAAAGGGACTAGCGCGCACAATGAGCAGTTCTTC
clone_size: many; j_call: TRBJ2-7; v_call: TRBV12-3/TRBV12-4; d_call: TRBD2; cdr3_aa: CASSRTSGSQTYEQYF; cdr3_nt: TGTGCCAGCAGTCGGACTAGCGGGAGCCAGACCTACGAGCAGTACTTC
clone_size: few; j_call: TRBJ1-4; v_call: TRBV18; d_call: TRBD1; cdr3_aa: CASSPSRDRALFATNEKLFF; cdr3_nt: TGTGCCAGCTCACCAAGCCGGGACAGAGCCCTTTTTGCAACTAATGAAAAACTGTTTTTT
clone_size: NA; j_call: TRBJ2-7; v_call: TRBV6-2/TRBV6-3; d_call: TRBD1; cdr3_aa: CASSYLGTGGPEQYF; cdr3_nt: TGTGCCAGCAGTTACTTGGGAACAGGGGGGCCTGAGCAGTACTTC
clone_size: NA; j_call: TRBJ1-2; v_call: TRBV9; d_call: TRBD1; cdr3_aa: CASSVGQGSFYGYTF; cdr3_nt: TGTGCCAGCAGCGTCGGACAGGGGAGTTTCTATGGCTACACCTTC
clone_size: many; j_call: TRBJ2-1; v_call: TRBV27; d_call: TRBD2; cdr3_aa: CASSILGLAGVNEQFF; cdr3_nt: TGTGCCAGCAGCATTTTGGGATTAGCGGGAGTGAATGAGCAGTTCTTC
clone_size: many; j_call: TRBJ2-5; v_call: TRBV27; d_call: TRBD2; cdr3_aa: CASSFASGSRETQYF; cdr3_nt: TGTGCCAGCAGTTTCGCTAGCGGGAGTAGAGAGACCCAGTACTTC
clone_size: many; j_call: TRBJ2-7; v_call: TRBV4-1; d_call: NA; cdr3_aa: CASSQDVTYEQYF; cdr3_nt: TGCGCCAGCAGCCAAGATGTTACCTACGAGCAGTACTTC
clone_size: many; j_call: TRBJ2-1; v_call: TRBV24-1; d_call: TRBD2; cdr3_aa: CATSEPGTSGAHLKSSYNEQFF; cdr3_nt: TGTGCCACCAGTGAACCCGGGACTAGCGGAGCGCACCTAAAGTCCTCCTACAATGAGCAGTTCTTC
clone_size: few; j_call: TRBJ2-7; v_call: TRBV13; d_call: TRBD2; cdr3_aa: CASSAEGPSGGEQYF; cdr3_nt: TGTGCCAGCAGCGCGGAAGGTCCCTCGGGAGGCGAGCAGTACTTC
clone_size: many; j_call: TRBJ2-7; v_call: TRBV27; d_call: TRBD2; cdr3_aa: CASSPSLAGGLHEQYF; cdr3_nt: TGTGCCAGCAGTCCGTCACTAGCGGGAGGTCTCCACGAGCAGTACTTC